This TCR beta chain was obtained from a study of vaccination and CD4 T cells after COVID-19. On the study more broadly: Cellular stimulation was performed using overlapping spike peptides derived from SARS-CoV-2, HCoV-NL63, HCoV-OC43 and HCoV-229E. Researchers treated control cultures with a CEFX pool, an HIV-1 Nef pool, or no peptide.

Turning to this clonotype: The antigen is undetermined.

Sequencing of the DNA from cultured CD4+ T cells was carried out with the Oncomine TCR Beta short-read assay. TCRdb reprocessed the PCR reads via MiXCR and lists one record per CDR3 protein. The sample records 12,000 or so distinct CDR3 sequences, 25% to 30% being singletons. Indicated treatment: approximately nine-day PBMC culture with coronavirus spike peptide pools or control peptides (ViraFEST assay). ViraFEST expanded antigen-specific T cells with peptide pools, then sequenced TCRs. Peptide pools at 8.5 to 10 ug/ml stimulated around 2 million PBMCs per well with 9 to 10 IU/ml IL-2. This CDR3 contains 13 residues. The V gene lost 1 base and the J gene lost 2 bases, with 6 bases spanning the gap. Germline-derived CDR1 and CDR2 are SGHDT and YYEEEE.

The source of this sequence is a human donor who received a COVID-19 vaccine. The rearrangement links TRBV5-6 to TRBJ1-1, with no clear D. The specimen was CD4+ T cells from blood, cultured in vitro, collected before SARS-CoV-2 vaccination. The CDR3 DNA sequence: TGTGCCAGCAGCTTGTCCGATAACACTGAAGCTTTCTTT. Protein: CASSLSDNTEAFF.